These 27 T cell receptor beta chains were sequenced from one sample in a study of blood T cell repertoires in COVID-19. Some clones are missing from TCRdb's copy, which holds only in-frame ones; the method was immunoSEQ multiplex PCR. The sample records roughly 190,000 clones, approximately 90% being singletons. The source material was peripheral blood. The source is a man aged 35-49 years with active or convalescent COVID-19.

This clone was counted between two and nine times. DNA for the CDR3: TGTGCCAGCAGTTACTCGGATAGCGGGAAATACGAGCAGTACTTC. It is translated as CASSYSDSGKYEQYF. V and J are TRBV6-6 and TRBJ2-7, with 8 bases identical to TRBD2. This CDR3 comprises 15 residues. CDR1 MNHNY and CDR2 SVGAGI come from the germline V gene (reference sequence). The junction had 5 bases not matched to a gene; V was cut back by 0 bases and J by 4 bases.

The chain links TRBV7-6 to TRBJ1-1, with D possibly being TRBD1 (6 bases). Germline CDR1 is SGHVS and CDR2 is FNYEAQ. V shed 1 base and J shed 1 base, with 10 bases lying between them. There are 15 residues in the CDR3. CDR3 loop: CASSLGGRGNTEAFF. Here the CDR3 DNA reads TGTGCCAGCAGCTTAGGGGGCAGGGGGAACACTGAAGCTTTCTTT.

The chain joins TRBV3-1 (or the pseudogene TRBV3-2) to TRBJ2-7; tentatively, D is TRBD2 (7 bases). The length of the CDR3 is 14 residues. The germline V and J ends were trimmed by 4 bases and 7 bases, with 17 bases remaining between them. Germline CDR1 and CDR2: LGHDT and YNNKEL (reference sequence). The CDR3 is CASSRGEGGREQYF. For the CDR3, the DNA is TGTGCCAGCAGCCGAGGGGAGGGGGGTCGAGAGCAGTACTTC.

This clone was observed once. V and J are TRBV19 and TRBJ2-3, with D perhaps matching TRBD1 (5 bases). This CDR3 has 16 amino acids. The germline CDR1 and CDR2 sequences are LNHDA and SQIVND (reference sequence). V shed 2 bases and J shed 0 bases, with 12 bases lying between them. DNA of the CDR3: TGTGCCAGTAGTATAAGACAGTTTTCTAGCACAGATACGCAGTATTTT. Encoded protein: CASSIRQFSSTDTQYF.

The rearrangement joins TRBV5-1 to TRBJ1-3, with a weak D call TRBD1 (6 bases). The CDR3 totals 15 residues. Germline loops: CDR1 SGHRS, CDR2 YFSETQ. Trimming left V 0 bases short and J 4 bases short, with 11 bases between. CDR3 in DNA: TGCGCCAGCAGCTTGGAGGGGGAGCGCGGAAACACCATATATTTT. This codes for CASSLEGERGNTIYF.

The rearrangement joins TRBV10-1 to TRBJ1-3; the D gene is possibly TRBD1 (6 bases). CDR1 is WNHNN and CDR2 is SYGVQD in the germline V gene (reference sequence). Trimming cost V 10 bases and J 4 bases, with 23 bases left between them. This CDR3 has 16 amino acids. The CDR3 DNA reads as TGCGCCACCCGGTGGCAGCCGGGACATCTGGGAAACACCATATATTTT. The encoded protein is CATRWQPGHLGNTIYF.

This chain connects TRBV3-1 (or the pseudogene TRBV3-2) to TRBJ2-1; TRBD2 is a possible D gene (6 bases). CDR3 length equals 16 residues. V lost 1 base and J lost 1, with 11 bases in between. Looked up from germline, CDR1 is LGHDT and CDR2 is YNNKEL (reference sequence). This CDR3 is CASSQVTGVSYNEQFF. CDR3 coding DNA: TGTGCCAGCAGCCAAGTCACGGGAGTATCCTACAATGAGCAGTTCTTC.

The rearrangement links TRBV6-5 to TRBJ2-1, with a possible D match to TRBD1 (7 bases). The germline V gene has CDR1 MNHEY and CDR2 SVGAGI. The CDR3 covers 14 residues. V lost 7 bases to trimming and J lost 4 bases, with 14 bases between them. The CDR3 coding sequence is TGTGCCAGCAACGCAGGGGGGTTTTACAATGAGCAGTTCTTC. Amino acids: CASNAGGFYNEQFF.

In nucleotides, the CDR3 is TGTGCCAGCAGCCAAGTCGGTAGAAGCCTCTCCTACGAGCAGTACTTC. This translates into CASSQVGRSLSYEQYF. The chain carries TRBV14 and TRBJ2-7, with D hard to call. Germline CDR1 SGHDN, CDR2 FVKESK. With 1 base removed from V and 0 bases from J, the gap between germline ends came to 13 bases. The CDR3 runs to 16 residues.

V usage is TRBV2 and J usage is TRBJ2-5, with D possibly matching TRBD1 (5 bases). V was pared by 6 bases and J by 4 bases, with 9 bases between. The CDR3 loop spans 12 amino acids. Germline V gene lookup returns CDR1 SNHLY and CDR2 FYNNEI. Here the CDR3 DNA reads TGTGCCAGCAGCCAGGGTAGAGAGACCCAGTACTTC. It encodes CASSQGRETQYF.

This chain joins TRBV5-4 and TRBJ2-5, with 7 bases lining up with TRBD2. Germline CDR1 reads SGHNT; CDR2 reads YYREEE (reference sequence). After removal of 2 bases from V and 4 bases from J, the junction contained 5 bases not matched to a gene. CDR3 length equals 14 residues. CDR3 sequence reads: CASSLAGSPETQYF. The CDR3 DNA is TGTGCCAGCAGCTTAGCGGGGTCCCCAGAGACCCAGTACTTC.

The chain is built from TRBV28 and TRBJ1-6; 9 nucleotides agree with TRBD1. J gave up 8 bases and V 6 bases, and 11 bases lay outside the gene matches. The CDR3 loop spans 16 amino acids. The germline gives CDR1 MDHEN, CDR2 SYDVKM. This CDR3 reads CASRSGTGFGDSPLHF. CDR3 bases: TGTGCCAGCAGGTCCGGGACAGGGTTCGGGGATTCACCCCTCCACTTT.

This sequence joins TRBV5-5 and TRBJ2-6, with D hard to call. V was shortened by 4 bases and J by 0 bases, with 5 bases between the two germline ends. In germline, CDR1 is SGHKS, CDR2 YYEKEE (reference sequence). The CDR3 runs to 14 residues. CDR3 loop: CASSTVSGANVLTF. CDR3 nucleotides: TGTGCCAGCAGCACGGTCTCTGGGGCCAACGTCCTGACTTTC. Full variable domain (outside the CDR3, taken from reference TRBV5-5 and TRBJ2-6): DAGVTQSPTHLIKTRGQQVTLRCSPISGHKSVSWYQQVLGQGPQFIFQYYEKEERGRGNFPDRFSARQFPNYSSELNVNALLLGDSALYLCASSTVSGANVLTFGAGSRLTVL.

In DNA, the CDR3 is TGTGCCATCAGTGATGGACAGGGGCTGGACGAGCAGTACTTC. The encoded protein is CAISDGQGLDEQYF. This chain links TRBV10-3 with TRBJ2-7; 9 bases agree with TRBD1. With 3 bases clipped from V and 5 bases from J, the junction kept 5 bases outside the gene matches. CDR1 is ENHRY and CDR2 is SYGVKD in the germline V gene. This CDR3 has 14 amino acids.

This chain uses TRBV4-1 with TRBJ1-3, with 7 bases aligning to TRBD1. The CDR3 has 15 amino acids. With 0 bases clipped from V and 4 bases from J, the junction kept 3 bases outside the gene matches. The V gene's germline CDR1 is MGHRA and CDR2 YSYEKL. CDR3 nucleotides: TGCGCCAGCAGCCAAGATTCGGACAGGGGAAACACCATATATTTT. Protein product: CASSQDSDRGNTIYF.

The genes are TRBV10-3 and TRBJ1-6, with D possibly TRBD1 on 5 matching bases. The germline V gene has CDR1 ENHRY and CDR2 SYGVKD. The CDR3 has 14 residues. Trimming stripped 3 bases from V and 6 bases from J, with 9 bases between. The CDR3 sequence: CAISDGGGNSPLHF. The CDR3, as DNA: TGTGCCATCAGTGACGGGGGGGGTAATTCACCCCTCCACTTT.

The chain combines TRBV11-3 with TRBJ2-7; D perhaps matches TRBD2 (6 bases). V was shortened by 7 bases and J by 5 bases, with 18 bases between the two germline ends. There are 14 residues in the CDR3. In germline, CDR1 is SGHNT, CDR2 YENEEA. The CDR3 bases are TGTGCCAGCACCCCGGAGGAGGGGCGCGACGAGCAGTACTTC. Protein sequence: CASTPEEGRDEQYF.

The gene calls are TRBV6-5 and TRBJ2-3, with 9 bases fitting TRBD2. CDR3 length: 15 amino acids. Germline V gene sequence: CDR1 MNHEY, CDR2 SVGAGI. V lost 7 bases and J lost 2; bases outside the gene matches: 7. The CDR3 sequence is CASTTSGSITDTQYF. The CDR3 DNA sequence: TGTGCCAGCACGACTAGCGGCTCCATCACAGATACGCAGTATTTT.

V usage is TRBV9 and J usage is TRBJ2-3; a possible D gene is TRBD2 (6 bases). Germline V lookup: CDR1 SGDLS, CDR2 YYNGEE. Between the trimmed V and J ends, which lost 0 bases and 0 bases, there was a span of 8 bases. The length of the CDR3 is 15 residues. The CDR3 protein is CASSVGRGSTDTQYF. The CDR3 bases are TGTGCCAGCAGCGTAGGGCGGGGTAGCACAGATACGCAGTATTTT.

The rearrangement joins TRBV3-1 (or the pseudogene TRBV3-2) to TRBJ2-7; 8 bases align to TRBD1. The CDR3 loop spans 17 amino acids. CDR1 LGHDT and CDR2 YNNKEL come from the germline V gene (reference sequence). Unmatched junction bases numbered 11, after V lost 2 bases and J lost 2 bases. The CDR3 DNA follows: TGTGCCAGCAGCCAACGAGGACGGACAGGGATCCCCTACGAGCAGTACTTC. Residues: CASSQRGRTGIPYEQYF.

This chain joins TRBV2 and TRBJ1-4; D uncertain. Germline CDR1 and CDR2: SNHLY and FYNNEI. CDR3 length equals 14 residues. V was clipped by 2 bases and J by 13 bases, with 17 bases between them. CDR3 sequence: CASSEFFSGGGLFF. The CDR3 DNA sequence: TGTGCCAGCAGTGAATTCTTCTCGGGTGGAGGACTGTTTTTT.

The V gene is TRBV12-5, the J gene TRBJ2-5; 8 bases map to TRBD1. V shed 5 bases and J 4 bases; nucleotides not matched to a gene: 9. This CDR3 has 15 amino acids. CDR1 and CDR2 from the germline V gene are LGHNT and FRNRAP. The CDR3 reads CASGPLTGAGETQYF. The CDR3 DNA sequence: TGTGCTAGTGGTCCCCTGACAGGGGCTGGAGAGACCCAGTACTTC.

The CDR3 reads CASSLRTQDYEQYF. The DNA of the CDR3 is TGTGCCAGCAGCTTGCGAACCCAGGATTACGAGCAGTACTTC. This chain links TRBV11-2 with TRBJ2-7; no definite D call. CDR1 is SGHAT and CDR2 is FQNNGV in the germline V gene. V was shortened by 3 bases and J by 4 bases, with 13 bases between the two germline ends. The CDR3 runs 14 residues.

The chain joins TRBV24-1 to TRBJ2-3; 7 nucleotides line up with TRBD1. V shed 2 bases and J 2 bases; nucleotides not matched to a gene: 6. Germline V gene sequence: CDR1 KGHDR, CDR2 SFDVKD. The CDR3 loop spans 16 amino acids. The CDR3 sequence is CATSDSGTENTDTQYF. For the CDR3, the DNA is TGTGCCACCAGTGATTCAGGGACAGAAAACACAGATACGCAGTATTTT.

The rearrangement links TRBV5-1 to TRBJ1-6; the D gene is possibly TRBD1 (5 bases). In germline, CDR1 is SGHRS, CDR2 YFSETQ. The CDR3 covers 15 residues. The V and J ends lost 4 bases and 10 bases respectively, with 18 bases between them. Here the CDR3 DNA reads TGCGCCAGCAGCGAGGTGGGGGGAATCGGCTCACCCCTCCACTTT. Protein sequence: CASSEVGGIGSPLHF. The whole variable domain, filled in from reference TRBV5-1 and TRBJ1-6, reads KAGVTQTPRYLIKTRGQQVTLSCSPISGHRSVSWYQQTPGQGLQFLFEYFSETQRNKGNFPGRFSGRQFSNSRSEMNVSTLELGDSALYLCASSEVGGIGSPLHFGNGTRLTVT.

This clone was observed a handful of times. This chain links TRBV5-1 with TRBJ1-1; TRBD1 matches 7 bases. The junction had 10 bases not matched to a gene; V was cut back by 4 bases and J by 1 base. The CDR3 loop spans 16 amino acids. Germline CDR1 is SGHRS and CDR2 is YFSETQ. CDR3 region: CASSLRTGTGNTEAFF. The DNA of the CDR3 is TGCGCCAGCAGCCTGCGGACAGGAACGGGGAACACTGAAGCTTTCTTT.

The table lists this clone with a count of one. The chain employs TRBV5-4 and TRBJ1-1; tentative D call: TRBD1 (5 bases). The CDR3 loop spans 14 amino acids. The germline V gene encodes CDR1 SGHNT and CDR2 YYREEE (reference sequence). Trimming cost V 6 bases and J 2 bases, with 14 bases left between them. The CDR3 sequence is CASTPQGINTEAFF. DNA for the CDR3: TGTGCCAGCACCCCCCAGGGCATAAACACTGAAGCTTTCTTT.